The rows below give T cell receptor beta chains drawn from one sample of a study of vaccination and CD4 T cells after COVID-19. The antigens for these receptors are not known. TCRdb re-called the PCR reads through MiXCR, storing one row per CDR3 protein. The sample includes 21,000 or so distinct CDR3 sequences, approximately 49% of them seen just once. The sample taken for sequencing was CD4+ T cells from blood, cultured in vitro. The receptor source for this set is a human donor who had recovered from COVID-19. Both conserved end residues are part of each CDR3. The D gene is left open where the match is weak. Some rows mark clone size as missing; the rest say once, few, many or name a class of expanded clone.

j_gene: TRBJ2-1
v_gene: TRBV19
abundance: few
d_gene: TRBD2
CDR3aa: CASSSVSGTSGRVYNEQFF
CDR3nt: TGTGCCAGTAGTAGCGTGTCCGGGACTAGCGGGAGGGTCTACAATGAGCAGTTCTTC

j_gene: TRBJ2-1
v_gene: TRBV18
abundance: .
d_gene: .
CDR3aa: CASSPLHDGDEQFF
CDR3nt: TGTGCCAGCTCACCACTCCACGACGGGGATGAGCAGTTCTTC

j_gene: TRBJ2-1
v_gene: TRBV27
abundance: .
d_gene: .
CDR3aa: CASSLGGSYNEQFF
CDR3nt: TGTGCCAGCAGTTTAGGGGGATCCTACAATGAGCAGTTCTTC

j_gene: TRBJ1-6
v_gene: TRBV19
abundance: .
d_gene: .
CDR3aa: CASSTDQDSPLHF
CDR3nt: TGTGCCAGTAGTACCGACCAGGATTCACCCCTCCACTTT

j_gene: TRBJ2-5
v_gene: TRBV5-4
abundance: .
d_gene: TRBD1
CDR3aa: CASSLDGQAIYQETQYF
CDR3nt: TGTGCCAGCAGCTTAGACGGACAGGCAATATACCAAGAGACCCAGTACTTC

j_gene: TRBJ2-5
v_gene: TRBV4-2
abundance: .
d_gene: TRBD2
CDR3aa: CASSPAGTSGPQETQYF
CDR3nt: TGTGCCAGCAGCCCTGCAGGGACTAGCGGACCTCAAGAGACCCAGTACTTC

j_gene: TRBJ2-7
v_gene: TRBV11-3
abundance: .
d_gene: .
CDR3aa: CASSPRDSKTYEQYF
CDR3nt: TGTGCCAGCAGCCCGCGGGATTCCAAAACCTACGAGCAGTACTTC

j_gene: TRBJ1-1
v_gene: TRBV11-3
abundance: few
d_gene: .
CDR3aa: CASSSDTEGTEAFF
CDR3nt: TGTGCCAGCAGCTCGGACACCGAGGGAACTGAAGCTTTCTTT

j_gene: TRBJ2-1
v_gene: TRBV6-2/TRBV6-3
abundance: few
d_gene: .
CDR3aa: CASSYGGLSYNEQFF
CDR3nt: TGTGCCAGCAGTTACGGGGGCCTCTCCTACAATGAGCAGTTCTTC

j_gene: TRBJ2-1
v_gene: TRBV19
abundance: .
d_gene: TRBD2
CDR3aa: CASSGVAGSSYNEQFF
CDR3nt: TGTGCCAGTAGTGGTGTAGCGGGGAGCTCCTACAATGAGCAGTTCTTC

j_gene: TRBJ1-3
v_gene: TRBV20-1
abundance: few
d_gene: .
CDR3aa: CSALDINGNTIYF
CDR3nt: TGCAGTGCGCTCGACATTAATGGAAACACCATATATTTT

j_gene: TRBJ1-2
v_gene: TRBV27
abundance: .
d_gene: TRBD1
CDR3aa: CASSLSGDRGLGYTF
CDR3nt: TGTGCCAGCAGTTTATCTGGGGACAGGGGGCTTGGCTACACCTTC

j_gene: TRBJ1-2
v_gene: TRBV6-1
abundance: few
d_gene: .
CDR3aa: CASSPRGGMEGYTF
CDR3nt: TGTGCCAGCAGCCCTAGGGGGGGTATGGAAGGCTACACCTTC

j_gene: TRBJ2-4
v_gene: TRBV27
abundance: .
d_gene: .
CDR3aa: CASSSPGHPEGTKNIQYF
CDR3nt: TGTGCCAGCAGCTCACCGGGACACCCAGAAGGTACCAAAAACATTCAGTACTTC

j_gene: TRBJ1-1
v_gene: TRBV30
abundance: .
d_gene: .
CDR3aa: CAWRATQGLAFF
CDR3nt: TGTGCCTGGAGAGCTACACAGGGTTTAGCTTTCTTT

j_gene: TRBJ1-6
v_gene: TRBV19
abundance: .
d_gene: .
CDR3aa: CASSIGPPNSPLHF
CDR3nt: TGTGCCAGTAGTATTGGGCCCCCTAATTCACCCCTCCACTTT

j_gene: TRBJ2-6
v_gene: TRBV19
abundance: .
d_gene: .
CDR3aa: CASSIQFSGANVLTF
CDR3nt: TGTGCCAGTAGTATTCAGTTCTCTGGGGCCAACGTCCTGACTTTC

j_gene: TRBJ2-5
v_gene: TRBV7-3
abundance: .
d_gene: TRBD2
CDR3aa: CASSLNGRIGETQYF
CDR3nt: TGTGCCAGCAGCTTAAACGGGAGGATCGGGGAGACCCAGTACTTC

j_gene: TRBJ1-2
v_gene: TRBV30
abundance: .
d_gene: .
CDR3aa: CAWSVGLGYGYTF
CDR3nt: TGTGCCTGGAGTGTGGGGCTGGGGTATGGCTACACCTTC

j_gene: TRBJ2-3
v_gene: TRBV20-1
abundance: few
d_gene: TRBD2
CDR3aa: CSASASGGPTSTDTQYF
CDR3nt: TGCAGTGCTAGTGCTAGCGGGGGACCAACTAGCACAGATACGCAGTATTTT

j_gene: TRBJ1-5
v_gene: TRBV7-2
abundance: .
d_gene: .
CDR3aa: CASSQKGDQPQHF
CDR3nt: TGTGCCAGCAGCCAAAAAGGGGATCAGCCCCAGCATTTT

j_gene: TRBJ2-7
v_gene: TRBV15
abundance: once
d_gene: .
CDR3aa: CATSRDPQGYEQYF
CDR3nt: TGTGCCACCAGCAGAGATCCCCAGGGTTACGAGCAGTACTTC

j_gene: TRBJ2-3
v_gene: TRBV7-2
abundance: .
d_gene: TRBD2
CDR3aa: CASSLPGLAGGMLWPDTQYF
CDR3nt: TGTGCCAGCAGCTTACCCGGACTAGCGGGAGGGATGCTTTGGCCAGATACGCAGTATTTT

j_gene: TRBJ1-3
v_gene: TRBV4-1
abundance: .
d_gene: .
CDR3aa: CASSQGQVSGNTIYF
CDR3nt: TGCGCCAGCAGCCAAGGACAGGTCTCTGGAAACACCATATATTTT

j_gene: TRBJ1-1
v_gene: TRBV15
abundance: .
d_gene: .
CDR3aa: CATSRGGRLKNAEAFF
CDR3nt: TGTGCCACCAGCAGAGGGGGCAGGCTCAAGAACGCTGAAGCTTTCTTT

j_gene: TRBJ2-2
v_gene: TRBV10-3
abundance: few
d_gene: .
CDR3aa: CAISESKVGNTGELFF
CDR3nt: TGTGCCATCAGTGAGTCGAAGGTGGGAAACACCGGGGAGCTGTTTTTT

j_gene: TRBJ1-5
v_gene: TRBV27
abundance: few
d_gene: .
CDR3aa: CASSLRQGNQPQHF
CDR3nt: TGTGCCAGCAGTTTACGACAGGGCAATCAGCCCCAGCATTTT

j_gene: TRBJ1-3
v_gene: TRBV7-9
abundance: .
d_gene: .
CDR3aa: CASSLAGLMGTRNTIYF
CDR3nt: TGTGCCAGCAGCTTAGCGGGTCTTATGGGAACTAGAAACACCATATATTTT

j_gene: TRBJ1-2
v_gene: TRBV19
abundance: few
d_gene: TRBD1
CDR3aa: CASTMRTGHQGGYTF
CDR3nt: TGTGCCAGTACCATGCGGACAGGGCATCAGGGTGGCTACACCTTC

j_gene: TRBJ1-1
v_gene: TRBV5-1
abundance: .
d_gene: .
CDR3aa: CASSLQAGGMNTEAFF
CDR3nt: TGCGCCAGCAGCTTGCAGGCAGGAGGTATGAACACTGAAGCTTTCTTT

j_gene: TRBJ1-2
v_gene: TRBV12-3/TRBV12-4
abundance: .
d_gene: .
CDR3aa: CASRRDIQGYTF
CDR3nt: TGTGCCAGCAGGCGGGACATCCAAGGCTACACCTTC

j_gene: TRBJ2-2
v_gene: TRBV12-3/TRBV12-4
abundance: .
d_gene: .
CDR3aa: CASSFRGLGGELFF
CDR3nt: TGTGCCAGCAGTTTCCGGGGGTTGGGCGGGGAGCTGTTTTTT

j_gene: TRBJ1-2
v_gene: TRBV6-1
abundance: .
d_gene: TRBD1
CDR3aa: CASNWRTGASYGYTF
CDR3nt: TGTGCCAGCAACTGGAGGACAGGGGCCTCCTATGGCTACACCTTC

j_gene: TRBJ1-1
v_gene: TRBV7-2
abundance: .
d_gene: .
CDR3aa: CASSWDGQGVGSGTEAFF
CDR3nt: TGTGCCAGCAGCTGGGATGGGCAGGGAGTGGGTAGTGGTACTGAAGCTTTCTTT

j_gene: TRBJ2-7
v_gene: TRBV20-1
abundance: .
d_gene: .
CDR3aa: CSARQATGGYEQYF
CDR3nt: TGCAGTGCTCGACAGGCCACGGGAGGCTACGAGCAGTACTTC

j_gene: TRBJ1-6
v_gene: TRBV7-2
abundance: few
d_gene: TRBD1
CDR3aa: CASSLDRGSGSPLHF
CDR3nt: TGTGCCAGCAGCCTTGACAGGGGGTCAGGTTCACCCCTCCACTTT

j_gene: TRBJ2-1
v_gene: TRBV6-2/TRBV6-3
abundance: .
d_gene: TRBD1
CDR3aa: CASKGDRGHRLFF
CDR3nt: TGTGCCAGCAAAGGAGACAGGGGGCATAGGCTGTTCTTC

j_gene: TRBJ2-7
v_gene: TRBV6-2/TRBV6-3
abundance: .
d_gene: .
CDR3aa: CASSFPGQGALRGRAYEQYF
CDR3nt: TGTGCCAGCAGTTTCCCGGGACAGGGCGCTCTCCGCGGGAGGGCCTACGAGCAGTACTTC

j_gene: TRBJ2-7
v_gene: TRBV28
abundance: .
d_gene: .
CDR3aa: CASGVRSEQYF
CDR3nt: TGTGCCAGCGGTGTCCGAAGCGAGCAGTACTTC

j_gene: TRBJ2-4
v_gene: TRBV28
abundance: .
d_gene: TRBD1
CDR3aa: CASSLPRTGVHIQYF
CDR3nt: TGTGCCAGCAGTTTACCTCGGACAGGGGTTCACATTCAGTACTTC

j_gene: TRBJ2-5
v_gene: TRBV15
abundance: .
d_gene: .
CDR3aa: CATSRDVETQYF
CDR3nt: TGTGCCACCAGCAGAGATGTAGAGACCCAGTACTTC

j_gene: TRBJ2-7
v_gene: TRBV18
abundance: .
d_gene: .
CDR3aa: CASSPEGLFAYEQYF
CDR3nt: TGTGCCAGCTCGCCCGAGGGACTGTTCGCCTACGAGCAGTACTTC

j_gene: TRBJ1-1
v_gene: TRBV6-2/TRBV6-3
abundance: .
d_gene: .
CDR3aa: CTSSYTTGRAPNTEAFF
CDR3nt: TGTACCAGCAGTTACACTACGGGACGCGCGCCGAACACTGAAGCTTTCTTT

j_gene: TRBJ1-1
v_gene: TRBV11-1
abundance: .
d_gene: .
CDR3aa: CASSFRRLDTEAFF
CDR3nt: TGTGCCAGCAGCTTTCGACGCCTGGACACTGAAGCTTTCTTT

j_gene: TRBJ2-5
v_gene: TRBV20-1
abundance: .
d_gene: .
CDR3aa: CSAVVGETQYF
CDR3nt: TGCAGTGCTGTAGTGGGGGAGACCCAGTACTTC

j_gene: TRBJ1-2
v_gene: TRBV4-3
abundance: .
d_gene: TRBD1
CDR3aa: CASSRGQGTYGYTF
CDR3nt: TGCGCCAGCAGCCGGGGACAGGGAACATATGGCTACACCTTC

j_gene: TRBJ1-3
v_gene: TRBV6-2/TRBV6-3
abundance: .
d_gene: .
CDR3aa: CASSYLRRNSGNTIYF
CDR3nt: TGTGCCAGCAGTTACTTGAGGCGGAATTCTGGAAACACCATATATTTT

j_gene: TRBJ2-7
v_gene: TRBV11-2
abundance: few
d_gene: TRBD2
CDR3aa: CASSPTTSGLGPTYEQYF
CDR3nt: TGTGCCAGCAGCCCAACGACTAGCGGGTTGGGGCCCACCTACGAGCAGTACTTC